This T cell receptor (beta chain) was documented in a study of blood T cell repertoires in COVID-19. Study-wide context: Spain, Italy and the United States supplied samples that represented acute and convalescent COVID-19. In each case, the material was cDNA or gDNA derived from T cells, B-cell-depleted T cells, or PBMCs.

This CDR3 has 15 amino acids. Trimming took 6 bases from V and 4 from J; bases not matched to a gene: 4. CDR1 and CDR2 (germline): SGHAT, FQNNGV. Per the original methods: Quantification of nucleated cells was approximated via reference gene primer amplification. TCRdb's copy holds only in-frame clones and misses some; the assay was immunoSEQ multiplex PCR. V and J calls and clone size are copied from that table; D and trimming were computed from the DNA. The sample carries tens of thousands of clones, 70% to 80% recorded once. The J gene is TRBJ2-1, the V gene TRBV11-2; 12 bases are a match to TRBD2. The TCR sequence derives from a man aged 45-65 years with active or convalescent COVID-19. The sample consisted of peripheral blood. The DNA of the CDR3 is TGTGCCAGCAGGCCTACTAGCGGGGGGTACAATGAGCAGTTCTTC. It encodes CASRPTSGGYNEQFF.